This T cell receptor beta chain was sequenced in a study of blood T cell repertoires in COVID-19. Study summary: Material from acute and convalescent COVID-19 was sourced from the United States, Italy and Spain. Sources were T cells, B-cell-depleted T cells, or PBMCs; the material itself was cDNA or gDNA.

In the source study's methods: Counts of nucleated cells, estimated from reference gene primer amplification, were obtained. The repertoire was sequenced with immunoSEQ multiplex PCR; TCRdb's copy has only in-frame clones and lacks some. That table furnishes V, J and clone size, whereas the DNA furnished D and trimming. The sample shows some 380,000 clones, 90% of them seen only once. This clone appeared a single time. The CDR3 covers 11 residues. Germline CDR1 and CDR2: DFQATT and SNEGSKA (reference sequence). V lost 6 bases and J lost 6, with 10 bases in between. The chain recombines TRBV20-1 with TRBJ2-3; no definite D call. This clonotype was sampled from a man between 18 and 29 years old with active or convalescent COVID-19. The sequencing input was peripheral blood. The CDR3 coding sequence is TGCAGTGCCCTCCTATTGGATACGCAGTATTTT. Encoded protein: CSALLLDTQYF.